What follows are 3 T cell receptor beta chains derived from one specimen sequenced in a study of identical twins. From the 5' RACE reads, TCRdb called clonotypes with MiXCR, one entry per CDR3 protein. The top ten hold about 4.5% of the sample, which has 600,000 to 800,000 distinct CDR3 sequences, over 20% seen once. This same sample was also part of a study on T cells expressing NK-cell markers.

The sample consisted of PBMCs. Receptors were obtained from a woman aged 18-35 years in good health.

V is TRBV5-1 and J is TRBJ2-7; 9 bases map to TRBD2. Per germline, CDR1 SGHRS and CDR2 YFSETQ. Trimming took 4 bases from V and 4 from J; bases not matched to a gene: 9. CDR3 length equals 15 residues. CDR3 sequence: CASSQTAGLAYEQYF. The CDR3 DNA is TGCGCCAGCAGCCAAACAGCGGGACTAGCTTACGAGCAGTACTTC.

This clonotype was seen repeatedly, ten times or more. The chain is built from TRBV7-9 and TRBJ2-7; TRBD1 matches at 7 bases. The V gene end was trimmed by 8 bases and the J gene end by 2 bases; junction bases not matched to a gene: 9. In germline, CDR1 is SEHNR, CDR2 FQNEAQ (reference sequence). The CDR3 is made up of 14 amino acids. CDR3: CASGHRDRAYEQYF. The CDR3 bases are TGTGCCAGCGGACATAGGGACAGAGCCTACGAGCAGTACTTC.

In nucleotides, the CDR3 is TGTGCCAGCAGCCCGGAGCTAGCGGGGGTAAATGAGCAGTTCTTC. Translated: CASSPELAGVNEQFF. The chain uses TRBV3-1 and TRBJ2-1; 10 bases are shared with TRBD2. CDR3 length: 15 amino acids. The germline V gene encodes CDR1 LGHDT and CDR2 YNNKEL (reference sequence). V trimming: 4 bases; J trimming: 7 bases; junction bases outside the gene matches: 7.